These T cell receptor beta chains were read from a single sample in a study of T cells in Graves' hyperthyroidism and ophthalmopathy. One entry per CDR3 protein, called by TCRdb with MiXCR from the multiplex PCR reads. In the table there are over 300,000 distinct CDR3 sequences, around 13% of which are singletons. The sample comprised blood. The receptor set was obtained from a woman in her sixties or seventies with Graves' hyperthyroidism. The conserved cysteine and the conserved F or W are not part of the CDR3 here. Part of the rows lack a size; the others show once, few, many or a class for expanded clones.

>many|TRBV5-1|TRBJ2-1
ASSSTRTGNEQF
>many|TRBV2|TRBJ1-5
ASHRGRDSNQPQH
>many|TRBV30|TRBJ1-1
AWSAHRDRAF
>many|TRBV3-1|TRBJ2-5
ASSQDWGLGETQY
>NA|TRBV18|TRBJ2-1
ASSPPAASDEQF
>many|TRBV5-1|TRBJ2-7
ASSFRSSYEQY
>NA|TRBV10-2|TRBJ2-7
ASAGLAGTYEQY
>NA|TRBV15|TRBJ2-1
ATSRESGRRF
>many|TRBV7-6|TRBJ2-7
ASSLGSGVYEQY
>many|TRBV6-5|TRBJ2-7
ASSTTKDRWSYEQY
>NA|TRBV30|TRBJ1-2
AWSPRGPIPGYT
>few|TRBV27|TRBJ1-1
ASSRRTPSNTEAF
>NA|TRBV20-1|TRBJ1-5
SARDFTSGTGENQPQH
>many|TRBV6-1|TRBJ2-1
ASSHTGMDYNEQF
>few|TRBV7-9|TRBJ2-1
ASSFATSGYNEQF
>few|TRBV20-1|TRBJ1-3
SARTLGMSGNTIY
>many|TRBV6-1|TRBJ2-1
ASSEPRVLYNEQF
>NA|TRBV28|TRBJ1-2
ASVLTGPNYGYT
>many|TRBV28|TRBJ2-1
ASSSGVFYNEQF
>NA|TRBV5-1|TRBJ1-1
ASSSQPTDTEAF
>many|TRBV20-1|TRBJ1-1
SPLRQNTEAF
>NA|TRBV18|TRBJ1-4
ASSPPFRVEKLF
>many|TRBV6-1|TRBJ2-7
ASSAQGAGEQY
>NA|TRBV6-5|TRBJ2-1
ASSYSLAYNEQF
>few|TRBV7-9|TRBJ2-7
ASSLDGQGDREQY
>few|TRBV19|TRBJ1-5
ASSADSGNRDQPQH
>many|TRBV27|TRBJ2-5
ASSLSSVWREGLTAQY
>many|TRBV20-1|TRBJ2-7
SARRSSVSYEQY
>few|TRBV20-1|TRBJ2-3
SGQDSHTDTQY
>many|TRBV7-3|TRBJ1-2
ASSFRDRGYGYT
>many|TRBV7-2|TRBJ1-3
ASSLDRLDTIY